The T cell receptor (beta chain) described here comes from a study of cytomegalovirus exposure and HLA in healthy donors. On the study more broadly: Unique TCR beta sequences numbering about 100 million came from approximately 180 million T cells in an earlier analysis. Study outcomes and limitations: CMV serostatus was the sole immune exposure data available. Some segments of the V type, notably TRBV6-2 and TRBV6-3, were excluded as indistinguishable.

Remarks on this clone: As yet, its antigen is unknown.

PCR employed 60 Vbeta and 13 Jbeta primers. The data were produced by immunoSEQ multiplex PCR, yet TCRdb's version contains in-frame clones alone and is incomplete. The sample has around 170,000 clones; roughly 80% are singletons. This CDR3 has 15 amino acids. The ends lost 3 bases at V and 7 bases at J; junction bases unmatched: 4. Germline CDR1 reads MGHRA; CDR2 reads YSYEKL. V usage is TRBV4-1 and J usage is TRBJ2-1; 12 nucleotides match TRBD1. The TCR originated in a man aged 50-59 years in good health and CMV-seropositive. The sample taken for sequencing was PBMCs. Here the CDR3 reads CASSQGQGAWNEQFF. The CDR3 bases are TGCGCCAGCAGCCAGGGACAGGGGGCATGGAATGAGCAGTTCTTC.